Listed below are T cell receptor beta chains from one sample, sequenced in a study of human T cells and chemical hapten exposure. A single record per CDR3 protein comes from TCRdb applying MiXCR to the RACE reads. The table records approximately 73,000 distinct CDR3 sequences, under 13% of them present only once. The sample in question was whole blood, obtained in connection with sensitization to the hapten diphenylcyclopropenone (DPC). These TCRs come from a woman aged 50 to 60 with alopecia areata. Some clones in this sample may be carry-over from other donors' samples. Each CDR3 is given with its conserved first and last residue. Each record gives: V gene, J gene, D gene, clone size, CDR3 DNA, CDR3 protein. D genes are given only for firm matches. The size of a clone is reported for some rows only, either as once, few or many, or as a class for expanded clones.

TRBV7-9	TRBJ2-7	-	many	TGTGCCAGCAGCTTAGGTAGCGGAGGGGCCTACGAGCAGTACTTC	CASSLGSGGAYEQYF
TRBV29-1	TRBJ2-5	-	few	TGCAGCGTTGAAGGCCTGAACCAAGAGACCCAGTACTTC	CSVEGLNQETQYF
TRBV7-2	TRBJ2-5	TRBD2	few	TGTGCCAGCAGCCAGGGCCCTGTAGCGGGAGTAGAGACCCAGTACTTC	CASSQGPVAGVETQYF
TRBV2	TRBJ2-1	-	few	TGTGCCAGCAGTGTTTTGCGGCCGAGCTCCTACAATGAGCAGTTCTTC	CASSVLRPSSYNEQFF
TRBV18	TRBJ2-7	-	many	TGTGCCAGCTCACCACCCCCGGGGTCCTACGAGCAGTACTTC	CASSPPPGSYEQYF
TRBV19	TRBJ2-1	TRBD2	-	TGTGCCAGTAGTATAGGAAGCGGGGATTACAATGAGCAGTTCTTC	CASSIGSGDYNEQFF
TRBV6-1	TRBJ2-1	-	-	TGTGCCAGCACCCAGCAGGGGAATGAGCAGTTCTTC	CASTQQGNEQFF
TRBV10-3	TRBJ2-3	-	-	TGTGCCATCAGTGAGTCGAAGGGGGTAGCAGATACGCAGTATTTT	CAISESKGVADTQYF
TRBV14	TRBJ1-2	-	few	TGTGCCAGCAGCCAAGGCTTCAGGGGTGGTAACTATGGCTACACCTTC	CASSQGFRGGNYGYTF
TRBV9	TRBJ1-5	-	many	TGTGCCAGCAGCGTATCGGCCGACACCACAAATCAGCCCCAGCATTTT	CASSVSADTTNQPQHF
TRBV7-2	TRBJ2-7	TRBD2	-	TGTGCCAGCAGCCGCGGGGGTTGGAACGAGCAGTACTTC	CASSRGGWNEQYF
TRBV28	TRBJ1-5	-	-	TGTGCCAGCAGTTTCCGGGACCGTTTTTATCAGCCCCAGCATTTT	CASSFRDRFYQPQHF
TRBV7-3	TRBJ2-1	-	-	TGTGCCAGCAGCTTCGGCGGACGGGGTGAGCAGTTCTTC	CASSFGGRGEQFF
TRBV11-2	TRBJ1-4	-	-	TGTGCCAGCAGCTATGCGATGTCAACTAATGAAAAACTGTTTTTT	CASSYAMSTNEKLFF
TRBV4-1	TRBJ2-3	-	-	TGCGCCAGCAGCCAAGATCGCGGGGTCCACACAGATACGCAGTATTTT	CASSQDRGVHTDTQYF
TRBV28	TRBJ1-1	-	many	TGTGCCAGCACCCGAACGGGGAGTTGGAACACTGAAGCTTTCTTT	CASTRTGSWNTEAFF
TRBV5-4	TRBJ2-3	TRBD2	many	TGTGCCAGCAGCTTGGGCAGCGGGAGTAGGGATACGCAGTATTTT	CASSLGSGSRDTQYF
TRBV24-1	TRBJ2-1	TRBD2	many	TGTGCCACCAGTGATGCGACTAGCGGGAGCTCGACCCGAAAGTTCTTC	CATSDATSGSSTRKFF
TRBV5-5	TRBJ2-6	-	many	TGTGCCAGCAGCCTAGGACAGACTGGGGCCAACGTCCTGACTTTC	CASSLGQTGANVLTF
TRBV7-3	TRBJ2-6	TRBD2	many	TGTGCCAGCAGCTTAAGGACTAGCGGACGATCTGGGGCCAACGTCCTGACTTTC	CASSLRTSGRSGANVLTF
TRBV11-2	TRBJ2-2	TRBD1	-	TGTGCCAGCAGCAAGGACAGGGCGAACACCGGGGAGCTGTTTTTT	CASSKDRANTGELFF
TRBV2	TRBJ2-3	TRBD2	-	TGTGCCAGCACCCGCGGACTAGCGGGAGGGGGGGATACGCAGTATTTT	CASTRGLAGGGDTQYF
TRBV15	TRBJ2-7	-	few	TGTGCCACCAGCAGGGGACCTAACTACGAGCAGTACTTC	CATSRGPNYEQYF
TRBV20-1	TRBJ2-1	TRBD2	few	TGCAGTGCCCCCAAGGCGGGAGCTTACAATGAGCAGTTCTTC	CSAPKAGAYNEQFF
TRBV20-1	TRBJ1-5	TRBD1	-	TGCAGTGCTAGAGATGGGCTACAGGGGAGAGGTCAGCCCCAGCATTTT	CSARDGLQGRGQPQHF
TRBV10-2	TRBJ2-2	-	many	TGCGCCAGCAGTGATGCCGAGCGGATGACCGGGGAGCTGTTTTTT	CASSDAERMTGELFF
TRBV7-9	TRBJ1-1	TRBD1	-	TGTGCCAGCAGCTCCACCGGGACAGGGGTAGCTTTCTTT	CASSSTGTGVAFF
TRBV7-3	TRBJ2-3	-	few	TGTGCCAGCAGCTTAACGGTCGGAGATACGCAGTATTTT	CASSLTVGDTQYF
TRBV19	TRBJ2-1	TRBD1	few	TGTGCCAGTGGCATGGACAGGGGGGCATACAATGAGCAGTTCTTC	CASGMDRGAYNEQFF
TRBV10-2	TRBJ1-6	-	many	TGCGCCAGCAACCTGGGGGCTGTTTCACCCCTCCACTTT	CASNLGAVSPLHF
TRBV9	TRBJ2-7	-	few	TGTGCCAGCAGCGTAGGCCACTCCTACGAGCAGTACTTC	CASSVGHSYEQYF
TRBV27	TRBJ1-6	TRBD1	few	TGTGCCAGCAGGGCTCAGGACAGGTTCGGATCACCCCTCCACTTT	CASRAQDRFGSPLHF
TRBV7-2	TRBJ1-1	-	-	TGTGCCAGCAGCTTATCCGCAGGGGATCCCACTGAAGCTTTCTTT	CASSLSAGDPTEAFF
TRBV10-3	TRBJ1-6	-	few	TGTGCCATCAGTCAACAGGGCGAGGCACCCCTCCACTTT	CAISQQGEAPLHF
TRBV5-1	TRBJ2-5	TRBD2	few	TGCGCCAGCAGCTTGGCAGCGGGGCCCCAAGAGACCCAGTACTTC	CASSLAAGPQETQYF
TRBV9	TRBJ2-4	TRBD1	many	TGTGCCAGCAGCCCAAGACAGGGGCTAGCCAAAAACATTCAGTACTTC	CASSPRQGLAKNIQYF
TRBV20-1	TRBJ1-1	-	many	TGCAGTGAAGACACAGGGACAAGTGAAGCTTTCTTT	CSEDTGTSEAFF
TRBV7-7	TRBJ2-1	-	few	TGTGCTAGCAGCCCCCGTACGGGCGCTGGACACAATGAGCAGTTCTTC	CASSPRTGAGHNEQFF
TRBV20-1	TRBJ2-1	-	few	TGCAGTGCTAGAGCCGGGACGGTCTACAATGAGCAGTTCTTC	CSARAGTVYNEQFF
TRBV18	TRBJ2-1	TRBD1	many	TGTGCCAGCTCACCGGGACAGGGAGGTGATGAGCAGTTCTTC	CASSPGQGGDEQFF
TRBV7-8	TRBJ2-1	-	many	TGTGCCAGCAGCTTGACTACGCACTACAATGAGCAGTTCTTC	CASSLTTHYNEQFF
TRBV10-2	TRBJ2-7	-	many	TGCGCCAGCAGTGAGTCGGGCGAGCAGTACTTC	CASSESGEQYF
TRBV16	TRBJ2-7	-	few	TGTGCCAGCAGCCAATCGCTAGGGGTGAACGAGCAGTACTTC	CASSQSLGVNEQYF
TRBV28	TRBJ2-3	-	few	TGTGCCAGCAGTTGGGCCCCAGATACGCAGTATTTT	CASSWAPDTQYF
TRBV6-5	TRBJ1-6	-	few	TGTGCCAGCAGAACGGGGGGTAATTCACCCCTCCACTTT	CASRTGGNSPLHF
TRBV20-1	TRBJ1-5	-	few	TGCAGTGCCCGGACCCCGCAGAATCAGCCCCAGCATTTT	CSARTPQNQPQHF
TRBV20-1	TRBJ1-3	-	-	TGCAGTGCTTCGGACCTCTCTGGAAACACCATATATTTT	CSASDLSGNTIYF
TRBV29-1	TRBJ2-3	-	many	TGCAGCGTTGAAGGGGGAAATACGCAGTATTTT	CSVEGGNTQYF